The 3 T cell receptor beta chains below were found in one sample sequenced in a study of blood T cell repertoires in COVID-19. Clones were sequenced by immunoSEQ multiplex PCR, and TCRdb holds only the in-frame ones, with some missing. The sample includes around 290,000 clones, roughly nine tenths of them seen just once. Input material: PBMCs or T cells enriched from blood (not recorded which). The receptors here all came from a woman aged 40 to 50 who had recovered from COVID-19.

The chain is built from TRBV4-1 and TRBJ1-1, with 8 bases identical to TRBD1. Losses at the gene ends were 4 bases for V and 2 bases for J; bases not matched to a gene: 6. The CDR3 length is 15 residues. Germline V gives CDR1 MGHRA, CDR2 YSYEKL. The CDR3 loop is CASSPSGTGNTEAFF. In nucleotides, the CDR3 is TGCGCCAGCAGCCCATCCGGGACAGGAAACACTGAAGCTTTCTTT.

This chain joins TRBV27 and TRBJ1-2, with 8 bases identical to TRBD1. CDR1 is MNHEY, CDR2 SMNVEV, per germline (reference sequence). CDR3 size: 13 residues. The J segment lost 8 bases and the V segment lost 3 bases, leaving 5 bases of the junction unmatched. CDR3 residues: CASSFRGLEGYTF. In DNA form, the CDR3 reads TGTGCCAGCAGTTTCAGGGGGCTAGAAGGCTACACCTTC.

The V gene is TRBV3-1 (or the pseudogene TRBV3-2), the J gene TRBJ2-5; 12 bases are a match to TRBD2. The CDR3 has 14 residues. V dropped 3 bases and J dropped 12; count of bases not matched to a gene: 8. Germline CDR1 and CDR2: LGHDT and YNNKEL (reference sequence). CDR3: CASSQASGGGREYF. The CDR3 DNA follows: TGTGCCAGCAGCCAGGCTAGCGGGGGGGGCCGGGAGTACTTC.